One sample yielded the 17 T cell receptor beta chains listed below, sequenced in a study of blood T cell repertoires in COVID-19. The table came from immunoSEQ multiplex PCR; TCRdb's copy has only in-frame clones and leaves some out. The table includes approximately 250,000 clones, 88% detected once. The sample comprised PBMCs or T cells enriched from blood (not recorded which). The receptors shown here come from a woman in her 40s with acute COVID-19.

This chain links TRBV20-1 with TRBJ2-7; possibly TRBD2 for D (6 bases). In germline, CDR1 is DFQATT, CDR2 SNEGSKA (reference sequence). Trimming removed 3 bases at V and 7 bases at J, with 10 bases between. The CDR3 runs to 11 residues. Here the CDR3 DNA reads TGCAGTGCTAGCCCGCTAGCGGAGCAGTACTTC. Encoded protein: CSASPLAEQYF.

The V and J genes are TRBV9 and TRBJ1-4, with a tentative D call TRBD1 (5 bases). Germline V CDR1 and CDR2: SGDLS, YYNGEE. The ends were cut back, 3 bases at V and 4 bases at J, with 16 bases in the middle. The CDR3 spans 16 residues. CDR3 residues: CASSAGIRGYNEKLFF. The CDR3 nucleotides are TGTGCCAGCAGCGCCGGAATCCGGGGGTATAATGAAAAACTGTTTTTT.

The chain couples TRBV28 to TRBJ2-7; 14 bases align to TRBD2. The V gene end was trimmed by 10 bases and the J gene end by 7 bases; junction bases not matched to a gene: 6. Germline-derived CDR1 and CDR2 are MDHEN and SYDVKM. This CDR3 is 13 amino acids long. The chain's CDR3 is CAIGTSGSLEQYV. In DNA, the CDR3 is TGTGCCATCGGGACTAGCGGGAGCCTTGAGCAGTACGTC.

V is TRBV18 and J is TRBJ1-2; no clear D gene. With 0 bases removed from V and 2 bases from J, the gap between germline ends came to 13 bases. This CDR3 region has 16 residues. Germline-derived CDR1 and CDR2 are KGHSH and LQKENI. The CDR3 loop reads CASSPPPDRSNYGYTF. CDR3 coding DNA: TGTGCCAGCTCACCACCACCTGACCGGAGCAACTATGGCTACACCTTC.

The chain links TRBV29-1 to TRBJ1-1; 10 positions agree with TRBD1. This CDR3 spans 15 amino acids. Losses at the gene ends were 7 bases for V and 1 base for J; bases not matched to a gene: 9. CDR1 and CDR2 from the germline V gene are SQVTM and ANQGSEA. CDR3: CSARQGAGSNTEAFF. The CDR3 DNA reads TGCAGCGCTCGACAGGGGGCAGGGTCGAACACTGAAGCTTTCTTT.

The chain couples TRBV11-2 to TRBJ2-7, with a tentative D call TRBD1 (6 bases). The V end was cut by 6 bases, the J end by 4 bases, with 22 bases between. The germline gives CDR1 SGHAT, CDR2 FQNNGV. This CDR3 spans 16 amino acids. The DNA for the CDR3 is TGTGCCAGCAGTGGGGGCTTCAAGGCCCCAGGTTACGAGCAGTACTTC. The encoded protein is CASSGGFKAPGYEQYF.

The genes are TRBV3-1 (or the pseudogene TRBV3-2) and TRBJ2-2; the D is unclear. Per germline, CDR1 LGHDT and CDR2 YNNKEL (reference sequence). This CDR3 is built from 15 residues. Trimming took off 1 base at V and 4 bases at J, with 10 bases between the two ends. CDR3 sequence (DNA): TGTGCCAGCAGCCAAGCCCAGCGAGGCACCGGGGAGCTGTTTTTT. It translates to CASSQAQRGTGELFF.

V usage is TRBV6-5 and J usage is TRBJ1-5; D uncertain. Germline CDR1 is MNHEY and CDR2 is SVGAGI. V shed 8 bases and J shed 11 bases, with 22 bases lying between them. The CDR3 is 14 amino acids. The CDR3 coding sequence is TGTGCCAGCCTGGGGAGGGAGCTTCTAGGGACCCAGCATTTT. Residues: CASLGRELLGTQHF.

V and J are TRBV6-2 or TRBV6-3 and TRBJ2-5, with 10 nucleotides matching TRBD2. The CDR3 length is 16 residues. Germline lookup yields CDR1 MNHEY and CDR2 SVGEGT. The V segment lost 1 base and the J segment 3 bases; nucleotides outside the gene matches: 5. CDR3 loop: CASSYWGLASKETQYF. CDR3 sequence (DNA): TGTGCCAGCAGTTACTGGGGACTAGCGAGCAAAGAGACCCAGTACTTC.

The chain combines TRBV6-5 with TRBJ1-3; no clear D. The V gene's germline CDR1 is MNHEY and CDR2 SVGAGI. The V end lost 0 bases, the J end lost 4 bases, and 13 bases lay between the germline ends. This CDR3 region has 16 residues. Written as DNA, the CDR3 is TGTGCCAGCAGTTACTCGAAGAGGGTAGGAGGAAACACCATATATTTT. Translated, it gives CASSYSKRVGGNTIYF.

The V gene is TRBV2, the J gene TRBJ2-7; tentative D call: TRBD2 (6 bases). Germline V gene lookup returns CDR1 SNHLY and CDR2 FYNNEI. The V end was cut by 7 bases, the J end by 5 bases, with 15 bases between. This CDR3 region has 13 residues. This chain's CDR3 is CASTVTSLHEQYF. The CDR3 nucleotides read TGTGCCAGCACTGTGACTAGTTTACACGAGCAGTACTTC.

This clone was counted a few times. This chain uses TRBV7-9 with TRBJ2-7; D uncertain. The length of the CDR3 is 10 residues. The germline gives CDR1 SEHNR, CDR2 FQNEAQ (reference sequence). V dropped 5 bases and J dropped 7 bases, with 6 bases sitting between them. The chain's CDR3 is CASSRREQYV. Written as DNA, the CDR3 is TGTGCCAGCAGCCGTCGGGAGCAGTACGTC.

This chain links TRBV4-3 with TRBJ1-1; D uncertain. This CDR3 spans 14 amino acids. V was pared by 0 bases and J by 6 bases, with 11 bases between. Per the germline V gene, CDR1 is LGHNA and CDR2 is YSLEER. CDR3 sequence: CASSQDRRFAEAFF. DNA of the CDR3: TGCGCCAGCAGCCAAGATCGGCGGTTCGCTGAAGCTTTCTTT.

The J gene is TRBJ2-1, the V gene TRBV4-3; the D is unclear. The CDR3 runs to 13 residues. CDR1 is LGHNA and CDR2 is YSLEER in the germline V gene. V dropped 0 bases and J dropped 7 bases, with 7 bases sitting between them. The CDR3 DNA follows: TGCGCCAGCAGCCAAGATCGCGCGAATGAGCAGTTCTTC. It yields the protein CASSQDRANEQFF.

This sequence joins TRBV7-2 and TRBJ1-2; the match to TRBD1 covers 11 bases. CDR3 length: 16 residues. Germline V lookup: CDR1 SGHTA, CDR2 FQGNSA. The V and J ends lost 5 bases and 4 bases, in that order; junction bases with no gene match: 9. The CDR3 loop is CASSAVGTGGFYGYTF. The CDR3, as DNA: TGTGCCAGCAGCGCTGTGGGGACAGGGGGTTTCTATGGCTACACCTTC.

The rearrangement uses TRBV5-8 and TRBJ1-2, with D possibly being TRBD1 (6 bases). This CDR3 contains 15 residues. Germline V gene lookup returns CDR1 SGHTS and CDR2 YDEGEE. V lost 0 bases and J 5 bases, leaving 14 bases between the germline ends. The CDR3 DNA reads TGTGCCAGCAGCTTGGACAGGGAGGGGGATTATGGCTACACCTTC. It codes for CASSLDREGDYGYTF.

In DNA form, the CDR3 reads TGTGCCATTAGTCGGGGAGCGGCCGGCTCCTACAATGAGCAGTTCTTC. Its translation is CAISRGAAGSYNEQFF. The genes are TRBV27 and TRBJ2-1, with D possibly TRBD2 on 5 matching bases. Germline V gives CDR1 MNHEY, CDR2 SMNVEV (reference sequence). V lost 10 bases and J lost 0, with 19 bases in between. This CDR3 spans 16 amino acids.